The rows below give T cell receptor beta chains drawn from one sample of a study of blood T cell repertoires in COVID-19. Libraries were prepared by immunoSEQ multiplex PCR; TCRdb keeps only in-frame clonotypes and omits some of them. The data contain about 200,000 clones, about 80% of them seen just once; the ten biggest clones take up about 5.5%. Sample: PBMCs or T cells enriched from blood (not recorded which). These receptors all stem from a woman between 55 and 75 years old with acute COVID-19. Both conserved end residues are trimmed from each CDR3. Each record gives: J gene, D gene, V gene, CDR3 protein. The D gene is left open where the match is weak.

>TRBJ1-6|-|TRBV5-4
ASSLASGGTSPLH
>TRBJ2-3|TRBD2|TRBV24-1
ATSDKTREGTDTQY
>TRBJ1-2|TRBD1|TRBV5-4
ASSPEITGGYGYT
>TRBJ1-2|TRBD1|TRBV27
ASSRQGSDYGYT
>TRBJ1-2|-|TRBV20-1
SASISYGYT
>TRBJ2-2|-|TRBV10-3
AISPAGRTGELF
>TRBJ1-2|-|TRBV7-2
ASSPNTGVGGYT
>TRBJ1-5|TRBD1|TRBV9
ASSAPGPSGTGMSNQPQH
>TRBJ2-1|-|TRBV9
ASSVDEGFDEQF
>TRBJ2-1|TRBD2|TRBV4-3
ASSPGLAGVNEQF
>TRBJ1-2|TRBD1|TRBV4-1
ASSQDRLVGTAFYGYT
>TRBJ2-2|TRBD1|TRBV9
ASSPPTGGGTGELF
>TRBJ1-3|TRBD1|TRBV4-2
ASSQDAAGQGAGGNTIY
>TRBJ2-3|-|TRBV9
ASSVGGKGNTDTQY